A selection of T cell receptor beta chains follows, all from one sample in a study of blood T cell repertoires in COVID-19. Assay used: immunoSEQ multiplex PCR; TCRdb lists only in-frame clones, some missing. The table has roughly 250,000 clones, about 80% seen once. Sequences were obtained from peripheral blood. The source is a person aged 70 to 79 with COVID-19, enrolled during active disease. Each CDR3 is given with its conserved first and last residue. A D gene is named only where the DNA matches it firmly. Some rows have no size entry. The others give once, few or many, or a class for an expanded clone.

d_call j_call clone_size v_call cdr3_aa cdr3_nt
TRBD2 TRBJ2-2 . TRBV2 CASSPRPGRGNTGELFF TGTGCCAGCAGCCCCCGACCGGGGAGGGGTAACACCGGGGAGCTGTTTTTT
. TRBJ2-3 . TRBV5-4 CASSPVTVTDTQYF TGTGCCAGCAGCCCCGTAACAGTAACAGATACGCAGTATTTT
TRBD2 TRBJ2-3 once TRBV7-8 CASSPSGGVQTQYF TGTGCCAGCAGCCCTAGCGGGGGGGTTCAGACGCAGTATTTT
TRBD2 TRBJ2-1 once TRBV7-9 CASSLGVAGGLFF TGTGCCAGCAGCTTAGGAGTAGCGGGGGGGCTATTCTTC
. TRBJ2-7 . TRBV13 CASSPRGGHYEQYF TGTGCCAGCAGCCCAAGGGGGGGCCATTACGAGCAGTACTTC
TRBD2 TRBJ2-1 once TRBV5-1 CASSLAGTSHNEQFF TGCGCCAGCAGCTTGGCTGGGACTAGTCACAATGAGCAGTTCTTC
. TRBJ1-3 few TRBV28 CASSQHSPRGISGNTIYF TGTGCCAGCAGCCAACACAGCCCCCGGGGTATCTCTGGAAACACCATATATTTT
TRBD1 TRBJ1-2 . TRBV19 CASNPGRGNYGYTF TGTGCCAGTAACCCGGGCAGGGGGAACTATGGCTACACCTTC
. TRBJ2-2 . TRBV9 CASSVRGPNTGELFF TGTGCCAGCAGCGTGCGGGGGCCCAACACCGGGGAGCTGTTTTTT
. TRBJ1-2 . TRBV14 CASSQNSFGYTF TGTGCCAGCAGCCAAAATTCCTTTGGCTACACCTTC
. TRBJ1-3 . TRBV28 CASSPWQGSSGNTIYF TGTGCCAGCAGTCCTTGGCAGGGGAGCTCTGGAAACACCATATATTTT
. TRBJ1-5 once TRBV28 CASMGPQQPQHF TGTGCCAGCATGGGCCCCCAGCAGCCCCAGCATTTT
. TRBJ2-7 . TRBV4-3 CASSQDRGQGLGSVYEQYF TGCGCCAGCAGCCAAGATCGGGGTCAGGGGTTGGGGTCGGTCTACGAGCAGTACTTC
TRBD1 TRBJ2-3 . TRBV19 CASSISQGAHTQYF TGTGCCAGTAGTATTTCGCAGGGGGCCCATACGCAGTATTTT
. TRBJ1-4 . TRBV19 CASSIIKGREKLFF TGTGCCAGTAGTATTATCAAGGGGCGGGAAAAACTGTTTTTT
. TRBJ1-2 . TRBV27 CASATRRDGYTF TGTGCCAGCGCTACTCGCAGGGATGGCTACACCTTC
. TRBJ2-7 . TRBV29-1 CSVVEGLNEQYF TGCAGCGTTGTCGAGGGTCTCAACGAGCAGTACTTC
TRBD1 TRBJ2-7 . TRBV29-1 CSVEGTAAYEQYF TGCAGCGTTGAGGGGACAGCAGCCTACGAGCAGTACTTC
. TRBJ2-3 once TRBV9 CASSANTDTQYF TGTGCCAGCAGCGCTAATACAGATACGCAGTATTTT
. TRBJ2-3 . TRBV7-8 CASSQVTDTQYF TGTGCCAGCAGTCAGGTGACAGATACGCAGTATTTT
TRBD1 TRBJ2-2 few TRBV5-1 CATRRDRGTGELFF TGCGCCACCCGACGAGACAGGGGAACCGGGGAGCTGTTTTTT
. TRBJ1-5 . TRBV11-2 CASSLTQGGHQPQHF TGTGCCAGCAGCTTAACGCAGGGAGGGCATCAGCCCCAGCATTTT
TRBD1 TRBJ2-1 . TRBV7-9 CASSLALGQGIYNEQFF TGTGCCAGCAGCTTAGCTCTTGGACAGGGCATCTACAATGAGCAGTTCTTC
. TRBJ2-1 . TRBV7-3 CASSNGGRRGEQFF TGTGCCAGCAGCAACGGAGGGAGGAGAGGTGAGCAGTTCTTC
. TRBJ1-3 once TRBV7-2 CASSLGAFQTSGNTIYF TGTGCCAGCAGCTTAGGGGCATTTCAGACCTCTGGAAACACCATATATTTT
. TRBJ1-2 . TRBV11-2 CASSLSSGQSNYGYTF TGTGCCAGCAGCTTATCAAGCGGACAGTCTAACTATGGCTACACCTTC
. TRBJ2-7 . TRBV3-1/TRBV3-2 CASSQGGAKKHTRGEQYF TGTGCCAGCAGCCAAGGTGGGGCGAAAAAGCACACTAGGGGGGAGCAGTACTTC
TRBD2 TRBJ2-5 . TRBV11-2 CASSLTSGGQETQYF TGTGCCAGCAGCTTAACTAGCGGGGGCCAAGAGACCCAGTACTTC
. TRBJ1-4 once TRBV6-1 CASSEVSPLTNEKLFF TGTGCCAGCAGTGAAGTGAGTCCCCTCACTAATGAAAAACTGTTTTTT
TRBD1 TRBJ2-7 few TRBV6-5 CASKGTGSSYEQYF TGTGCCAGCAAGGGGACAGGGAGCTCCTACGAGCAGTACTTC
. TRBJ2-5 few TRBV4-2 CASSQERFGETQYF TGTGCCAGCAGCCAAGAGAGGTTTGGAGAGACCCAGTACTTC
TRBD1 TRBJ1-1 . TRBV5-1 CASSFSRGTEAFF TGCGCCAGCAGCTTCAGCAGGGGGACTGAAGCTTTCTTT
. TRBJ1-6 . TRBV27 CASKLADRNSPLHF TGTGCCAGCAAACTAGCCGACAGAAATTCACCCCTCCACTTT
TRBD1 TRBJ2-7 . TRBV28 CASRPPGQGYEQYF TGTGCCAGCAGACCACCTGGACAGGGCTACGAGCAGTACTTC
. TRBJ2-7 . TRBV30 CAWSEGGEPSYEQYF TGTGCCTGGAGTGAGGGCGGGGAACCCTCCTACGAGCAGTACTTC
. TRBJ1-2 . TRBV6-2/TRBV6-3 CASSYPSGYTF TGTGCCAGCAGTTACCCGTCGGGCTACACCTTC
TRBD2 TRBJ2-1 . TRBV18 CASSPGLAGYNEQFF TGTGCCAGCTCACCCGGACTAGCGGGATACAATGAGCAGTTCTTC
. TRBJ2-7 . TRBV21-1 CASSKTDGGRNPTYEQYF TGTGCCAGCAGCAAAACCGACGGGGGAAGGAACCCAACCTACGAGCAGTACTTC
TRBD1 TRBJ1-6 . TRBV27 CASSPRTGSSSPLHF TGTGCCAGCAGTCCTAGGACAGGTTCAAGTTCACCCCTCCACTTT
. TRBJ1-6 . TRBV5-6 CASSLLGQYNSPLHF TGTGCCAGCAGCCTCCTAGGACAGTATAATTCACCCCTCCACTTT
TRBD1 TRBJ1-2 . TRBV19 CASSMAGQGYGYTF TGTGCCAGTAGTATGGCGGGACAGGGGTATGGCTACACCTTC
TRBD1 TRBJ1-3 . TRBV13 CASSSGQGSGNTIYF TGTGCCAGCAGCTCCGGACAGGGCTCTGGAAACACCATATATTTT
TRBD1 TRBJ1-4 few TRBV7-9 CASSLTGGKEKLFF TGTGCCAGCAGCTTGACAGGGGGCAAAGAAAAACTGTTTTTT
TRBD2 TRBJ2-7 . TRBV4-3 CASSQETSLYEQYF TGCGCCAGCAGCCAAGAGACTAGCCTCTACGAGCAGTACTTC
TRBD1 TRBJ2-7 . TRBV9 CASSGTGGLAWQYF TGTGCCAGCAGTGGGACAGGAGGGCTCGCATGGCAGTACTTC
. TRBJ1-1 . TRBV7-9 CASSPQGGIRTEAFF TGTGCCAGCAGCCCTCAAGGAGGGATCAGAACTGAAGCTTTCTTT
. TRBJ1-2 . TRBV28 CASSLVSLRSYGYTF TGTGCCAGCAGTTTAGTGTCACTTAGGAGCTATGGCTACACCTTC
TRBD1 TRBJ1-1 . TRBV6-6 CASSTWDRLNTEAFF TGTGCCAGCTCGACTTGGGACAGATTGAACACTGAAGCTTTCTTT